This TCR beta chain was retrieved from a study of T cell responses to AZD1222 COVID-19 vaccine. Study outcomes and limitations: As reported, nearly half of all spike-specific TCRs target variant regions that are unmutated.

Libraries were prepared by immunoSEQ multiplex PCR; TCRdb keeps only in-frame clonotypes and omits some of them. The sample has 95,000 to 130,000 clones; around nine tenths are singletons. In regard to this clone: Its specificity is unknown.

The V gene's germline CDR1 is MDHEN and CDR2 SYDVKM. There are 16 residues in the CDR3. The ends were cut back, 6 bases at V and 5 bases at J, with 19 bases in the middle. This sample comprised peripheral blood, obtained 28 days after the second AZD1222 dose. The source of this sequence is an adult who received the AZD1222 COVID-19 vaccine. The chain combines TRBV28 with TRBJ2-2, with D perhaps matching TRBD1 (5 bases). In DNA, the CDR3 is TGTGCCAGCAGCCCGAGTCAGGGTGTGGGGACCGGGGAGCTGTTTTTT. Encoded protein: CASSPSQGVGTGELFF. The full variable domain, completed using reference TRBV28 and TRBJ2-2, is DVKVTQSSRYLVKRTGEKVFLECVQDMDHENMFWYRQDPGLGLRLIYFSYDVKMKEKGDIPEGYSVSREKKERFSLILESASTNQTSMYLCASSPSQGVGTGELFFGEGSRLTVL.